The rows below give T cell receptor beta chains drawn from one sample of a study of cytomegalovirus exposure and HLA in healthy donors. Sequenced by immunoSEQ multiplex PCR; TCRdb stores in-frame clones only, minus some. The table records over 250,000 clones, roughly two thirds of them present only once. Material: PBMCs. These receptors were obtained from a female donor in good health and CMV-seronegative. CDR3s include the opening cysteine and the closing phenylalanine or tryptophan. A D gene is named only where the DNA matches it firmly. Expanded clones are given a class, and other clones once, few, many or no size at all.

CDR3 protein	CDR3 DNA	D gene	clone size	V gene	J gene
CASSREREGLARSDTQYF	TGCGCCAGCAGCCGAGAAAGGGAGGGACTAGCGAGGTCAGATACGCAGTATTTT	TRBD2	.	TRBV4-1	TRBJ2-3
CASSLKPGLGTSGNTIYF	TGCGCCAGCAGCCTTAAGCCGGGACTCGGGACGTCTGGAAACACCATATATTTT	.	.	TRBV4-1	TRBJ1-3
CASSQLSDRGRDTEAFF	TGTGCCAGCAGTCAACTCTCTGACAGGGGTAGGGACACTGAAGCTTTCTTT	TRBD1	.	TRBV27	TRBJ1-1
CASSQGPHAYNEQFF	TGCGCCAGCAGCCAAGGCCCACACGCCTACAATGAGCAGTTCTTC	.	few	TRBV4-1	TRBJ2-1
CASSLAAGYDEQFF	TGTGCCAGCAGTTTAGCCGCAGGTTACGATGAGCAGTTCTTC	.	.	TRBV27	TRBJ2-1
CASSVGGRTEAFF	TGTGCCAGCAGCGTAGGAGGGAGGACTGAAGCTTTCTTT	.	few	TRBV9	TRBJ1-1
CASSSPRTSGGETQYF	TGTGCCAGCAGCTCTCCCCGGACTAGCGGGGGAGAGACCCAGTACTTC	TRBD2	.	TRBV5-6	TRBJ2-5
CASSRQGPNTGELFF	TGTGCCAGCAGTAGACAGGGACCGAACACCGGGGAGCTGTTTTTT	TRBD1	few	TRBV2	TRBJ2-2
CASSLVSGSRGDTQYF	TGTGCCAGCAGCTTAGTGAGCGGGAGCCGAGGAGATACGCAGTATTTT	TRBD2	.	TRBV7-6	TRBJ2-3
CASSPHPPTGANYGYTF	TGTGCCAGCAGCCCCCATCCCCCTACAGGGGCTAACTATGGCTACACCTTC	TRBD1	.	TRBV11-2	TRBJ1-2
CASSYSGGDTQYF	TGTGCCAGCAGTTACTCCGGCGGAGATACGCAGTATTTT	.	.	TRBV6-7	TRBJ2-3
CASSLAAALTDTQYF	TGTGCCAGCAGTTTGGCCGCGGCCCTCACAGATACGCAGTATTTT	.	few	TRBV27	TRBJ2-3
CASRQGQGRNTEAFF	TGTGCCAGCAGACAAGGACAGGGCAGGAACACTGAAGCTTTCTTT	TRBD1	.	TRBV6-5	TRBJ1-1
CASSRGQLGTRRYNEQFF	TGTGCCAGCAGCCGGGGACAGCTAGGGACTAGAAGGTACAATGAGCAGTTCTTC	.	.	TRBV11-2	TRBJ2-1
CASSPQLAVADTQYF	TGTGCCAGCTCACCACAACTAGCGGTGGCAGATACGCAGTATTTT	TRBD2	.	TRBV18	TRBJ2-3
CASSEREDEKLFF	TGCGCCAGCAGTGAGAGGGAGGATGAAAAACTGTTTTTT	.	.	TRBV10-2	TRBJ1-4
CASSGEVSNEQFF	TGTGCCAGCAGTGGCGAGGTCTCCAATGAGCAGTTCTTC	.	.	TRBV2	TRBJ2-1
CASSPPTGGYGYTF	TGTGCCAGCAGTCCACCTACAGGCGGCTATGGCTACACCTTC	.	.	TRBV6-6	TRBJ1-2
CASSYNSGRGNEQFF	TGTGCCAGCAGCTATAATAGCGGGAGAGGTAATGAGCAGTTCTTC	TRBD2	.	TRBV28	TRBJ2-1
CASSEEAGGSPYEQYF	TGTGCCAGCAGCGAGGAGGCGGGAGGGAGCCCCTACGAGCAGTACTTC	TRBD2	.	TRBV9	TRBJ2-7
CASSLDNVLDQPQHF	TGCGCCAGCAGCTTGGACAATGTATTGGATCAGCCCCAGCATTTT	.	.	TRBV5-1	TRBJ1-5
CASSQAGDGYEQYF	TGTGCCAGCAGTCAGGCGGGAGACGGCTACGAGCAGTACTTC	TRBD2	.	TRBV6-6	TRBJ2-7
CASSYSSQNYGYTF	TGTGCCAGCAGTTACTCGTCACAGAACTATGGCTACACCTTC	.	.	TRBV6-5	TRBJ1-2
CASGLLPNREEKTGISGNTIYF	TGTGCTAGTGGTTTGCTCCCTAATCGGGAGGAGAAGACGGGGATCTCTGGAAACACCATATATTTT	.	.	TRBV12-5	TRBJ1-3
CSVEEREGRYGYTF	TGCAGCGTTGAAGAAAGGGAGGGGAGGTATGGCTACACCTTC	.	few	TRBV29-1	TRBJ1-2
CASSIWWQYNEQFF	TGTGCCAGTAGTATTTGGTGGCAGTACAATGAGCAGTTCTTC	.	.	TRBV19	TRBJ2-1
CASRKERGAYEQYF	TGTGCCAGCAGGAAGGAGAGAGGCGCCTACGAGCAGTACTTC	.	.	TRBV2	TRBJ2-7
CASSDTMTANTGELFF	TGTGCCAGCAGTGATACTATGACAGCGAACACCGGGGAGCTGTTTTTT	.	.	TRBV6-1	TRBJ2-2
CASSHPGQGSGEQYF	TGTGCCAGCAGTCATCCGGGACAGGGATCAGGGGAGCAGTACTTC	TRBD1	.	TRBV28	TRBJ2-7
CASSLGDGELFF	TGTGCCAGCAGCCTGGGAGACGGGGAGCTGTTTTTT	.	few	TRBV11-3	TRBJ2-2
CASSFDDRGGYGYTF	TGTGCCAGCAGCTTCGATGACAGGGGCGGCTATGGCTACACCTTC	TRBD1	.	TRBV5-6	TRBJ1-2
CASSAGGDSYEQYF	TGCGCCAGCAGTGCGGGAGGGGATAGCTACGAGCAGTACTTC	TRBD2	.	TRBV10-1	TRBJ2-7
CASSLQALSTDTQYF	TGTGCCAGCAGCTTGCAGGCCCTAAGCACAGATACGCAGTATTTT	.	.	TRBV7-9	TRBJ2-3
CASRKKGAIAKNIQYF	TGTGCCAGCAGGAAGAAGGGGGCCATAGCCAAAAACATTCAGTACTTC	TRBD1	once	TRBV28	TRBJ2-4
CASSYQPGQGQEQYF	TGTGCCAGCAGTTACCAACCCGGACAGGGGCAAGAGCAGTACTTC	TRBD1	.	TRBV6-5	TRBJ2-7
CASSKDSRSTDTQYF	TGTGCCAGTAGTAAGGACAGTAGATCCACAGATACGCAGTATTTT	.	.	TRBV19	TRBJ2-3
CASSPFLAGGPDTGELFF	TGTGCCAGCTCACCATTTCTAGCGGGAGGGCCAGACACCGGGGAGCTGTTTTTT	TRBD2	.	TRBV18	TRBJ2-2
CAISGTTNTEAFF	TGTGCCATCTCCGGGACAACGAACACTGAAGCTTTCTTT	.	few	TRBV10-3	TRBJ1-1
CASRIQGREQYF	TGTGCCAGCAGGATACAGGGAAGGGAGCAGTACTTC	.	.	TRBV28	TRBJ2-7
CASSTPNGGSSTDTQYF	TGTGCCAGCAGCACCCCGAATGGGGGCTCTAGCACAGATACGCAGTATTTT	.	once	TRBV5-4	TRBJ2-3
CASRYGRGNNEQFF	TGTGCCAGCCGTTACGGACGGGGGAACAATGAGCAGTTCTTC	.	.	TRBV5-6	TRBJ2-1
CASSYRLAGSTDTQYF	TGTGCCAGCAGTTACCGACTAGCGGGCAGCACAGATACGCAGTATTTT	TRBD2	.	TRBV6-5	TRBJ2-3
CASWTSGRTDTQYF	TGTGCCAGCTGGACTAGCGGGAGGACAGATACGCAGTATTTT	TRBD2	few	TRBV28	TRBJ2-3
CASSKGGKRGFSYEQYF	TGTGCCAGCAGCAAGGGTGGCAAGCGGGGATTCTCCTACGAGCAGTACTTC	.	once	TRBV21-1	TRBJ2-7
CASSSRGNEQFF	TGTGCCAGCAGCTCCAGGGGTAATGAGCAGTTCTTC	.	few	TRBV11-3	TRBJ2-1
CASSQVTGGETEAFF	TGCGCCAGCAGCCAAGTGACAGGGGGGGAAACTGAAGCTTTCTTT	TRBD1	.	TRBV4-1	TRBJ1-1
CASGSGTSAQETQYF	TGTGCTAGTGGTTCCGGGACTAGCGCTCAAGAGACCCAGTACTTC	TRBD2	.	TRBV12-5	TRBJ2-5
CASSGGPPIYF	TGTGCCAGCAGTGGAGGGCCCCCCATATATTTT	.	.	TRBV2	TRBJ1-3
CASGLSRRAEVVRDYEQYF	TGTGCTAGTGGTTTGAGCAGGCGGGCCGAGGTTGTCCGGGACTACGAGCAGTACTTC	.	.	TRBV12-5	TRBJ2-7
CASSLVPGQGNGEQYF	TGTGCCAGCAGCTTGGTCCCGGGACAGGGGAATGGCGAGCAGTACTTC	TRBD1	.	TRBV5-6	TRBJ2-7
CASSPPQTGGQIYNEQFF	TGTGCCAGCAGCCCGCCCCAAACAGGGGGACAAATCTACAATGAGCAGTTCTTC	TRBD1	.	TRBV14	TRBJ2-1
CASRRDLNTGELFF	TGTGCCAGCAGACGGGACTTGAACACCGGGGAGCTGTTTTTT	.	few	TRBV28	TRBJ2-2
CASSQAGGEQYF	TGCGCCAGCAGCCAAGCTGGGGGCGAGCAGTACTTC	.	few	TRBV4-1	TRBJ2-7
CASSLGTEYSGYTF	TGTGCCAGCAGTTTAGGGACAGAATATAGTGGCTACACCTTC	TRBD1	.	TRBV28	TRBJ1-2
CASSLVEQETQYF	TGTGCCAGCAGCTTAGTGGAGCAAGAGACCCAGTACTTC	.	.	TRBV7-9	TRBJ2-5
CASRIGQADDGYTF	TGTGCCAGTAGGATCGGACAGGCGGACGATGGCTACACCTTC	TRBD1	.	TRBV19	TRBJ1-2
CASSSGQGVYNEQFF	TGTGCCAGTAGTAGCGGACAGGGGGTCTACAATGAGCAGTTCTTC	TRBD1	.	TRBV19	TRBJ2-1
CASSLSGQLLDTGELFF	TGCGCCAGCAGCTTATCGGGACAGCTACTAGACACCGGGGAGCTGTTTTTT	TRBD1	.	TRBV5-1	TRBJ2-2
CASSQTAGGGTDTQYF	TGTGCCAGCAGCCAAACCGCGGGAGGCGGCACAGATACGCAGTATTTT	TRBD2	.	TRBV14	TRBJ2-3